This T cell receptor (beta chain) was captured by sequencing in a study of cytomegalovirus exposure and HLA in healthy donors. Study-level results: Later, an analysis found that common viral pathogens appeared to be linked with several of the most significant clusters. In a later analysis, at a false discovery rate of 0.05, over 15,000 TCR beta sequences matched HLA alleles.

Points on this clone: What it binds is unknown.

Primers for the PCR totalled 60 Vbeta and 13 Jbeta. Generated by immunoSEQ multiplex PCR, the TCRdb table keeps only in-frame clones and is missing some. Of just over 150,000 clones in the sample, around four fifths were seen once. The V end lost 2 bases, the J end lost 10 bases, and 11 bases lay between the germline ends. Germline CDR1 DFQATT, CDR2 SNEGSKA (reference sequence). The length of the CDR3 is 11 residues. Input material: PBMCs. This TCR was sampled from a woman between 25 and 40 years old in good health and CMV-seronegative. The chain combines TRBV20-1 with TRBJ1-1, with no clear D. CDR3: CSARPGSGAFF. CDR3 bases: TGCAGTGCTAGACCCGGGAGCGGAGCTTTCTTT.